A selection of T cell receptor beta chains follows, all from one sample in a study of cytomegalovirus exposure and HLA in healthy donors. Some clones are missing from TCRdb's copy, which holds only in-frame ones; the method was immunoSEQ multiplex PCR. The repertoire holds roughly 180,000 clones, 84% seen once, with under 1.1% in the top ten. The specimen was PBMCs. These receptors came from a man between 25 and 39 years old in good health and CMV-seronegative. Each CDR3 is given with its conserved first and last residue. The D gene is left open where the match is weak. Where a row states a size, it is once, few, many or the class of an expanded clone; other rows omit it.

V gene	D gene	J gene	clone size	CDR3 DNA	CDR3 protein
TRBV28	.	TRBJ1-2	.	TGTGCCAGCAGTTTTGAGCCTCGCGGTGGCTACACCTTC	CASSFEPRGGYTF
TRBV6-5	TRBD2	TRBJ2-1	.	TGTGCCAGCAGTTACGTCAGCGGGGGGCTAAATGAGCAGTTCTTC	CASSYVSGGLNEQFF
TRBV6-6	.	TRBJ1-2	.	TGTGCCAGCAGTAAACAGGGCGATGGCTACACCTTC	CASSKQGDGYTF
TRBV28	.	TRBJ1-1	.	TGTGCCAGCAGTTCCGTTGGGCAGGTCGATATGAACACTGAAGCTTTCTTT	CASSSVGQVDMNTEAFF
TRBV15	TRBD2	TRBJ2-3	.	TGTGCCACCAGCAGAGATCTAGCGGGGGGAATAAGCACAGATACGCAGTATTTT	CATSRDLAGGISTDTQYF
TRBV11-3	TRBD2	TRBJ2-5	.	TGTGCCAGCAGCCTGAGACTAGCGGGATCGGAGACCCAGTACTTC	CASSLRLAGSETQYF
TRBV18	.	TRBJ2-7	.	TGTGCCAGCTCACCACTTTCGGGAACCCACGAGCAGTACTTC	CASSPLSGTHEQYF
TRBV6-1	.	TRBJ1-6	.	TGTGCCAGCAGTGAAGTTGGGGGGGCAGTTTCACCCCTCCACTTT	CASSEVGGAVSPLHF
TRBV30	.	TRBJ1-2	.	TGTGCCTGGAGTGTAGGAGGATTGAGTGGCTACACCTTC	CAWSVGGLSGYTF
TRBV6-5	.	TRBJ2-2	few	TGTGCCAGCATCAACGGGAACACCGGGGAGCTGTTTTTT	CASINGNTGELFF